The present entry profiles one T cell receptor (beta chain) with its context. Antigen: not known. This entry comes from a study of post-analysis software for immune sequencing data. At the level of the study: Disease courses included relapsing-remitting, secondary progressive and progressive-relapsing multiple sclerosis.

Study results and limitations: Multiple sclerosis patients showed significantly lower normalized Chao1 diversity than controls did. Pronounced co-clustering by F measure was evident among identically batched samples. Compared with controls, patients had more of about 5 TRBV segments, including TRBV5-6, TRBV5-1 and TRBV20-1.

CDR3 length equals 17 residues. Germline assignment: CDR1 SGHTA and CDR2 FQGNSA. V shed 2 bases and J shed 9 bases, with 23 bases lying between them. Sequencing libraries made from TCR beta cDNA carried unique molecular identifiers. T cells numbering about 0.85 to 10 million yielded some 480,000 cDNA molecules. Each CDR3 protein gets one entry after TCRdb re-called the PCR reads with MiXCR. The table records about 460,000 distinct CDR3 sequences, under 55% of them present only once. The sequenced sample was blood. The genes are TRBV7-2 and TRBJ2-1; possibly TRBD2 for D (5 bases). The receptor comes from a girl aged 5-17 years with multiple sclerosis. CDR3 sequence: CASSLLSRTNGGGEQFF. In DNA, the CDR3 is TGTGCCAGCAGCTTACTGTCTAGGACCAACGGAGGAGGTGAGCAGTTCTTC. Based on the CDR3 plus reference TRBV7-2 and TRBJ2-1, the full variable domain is GAGVSQSPSNKVTEKGKDVELRCDPISGHTALYWYRQSLGQGLEFLIYFQGNSAPDKSGLPSDRFSAERTGGSVSTLTIQRTQQEDSAVYLCASSLLSRTNGGGEQFFGPGTRLTVL.